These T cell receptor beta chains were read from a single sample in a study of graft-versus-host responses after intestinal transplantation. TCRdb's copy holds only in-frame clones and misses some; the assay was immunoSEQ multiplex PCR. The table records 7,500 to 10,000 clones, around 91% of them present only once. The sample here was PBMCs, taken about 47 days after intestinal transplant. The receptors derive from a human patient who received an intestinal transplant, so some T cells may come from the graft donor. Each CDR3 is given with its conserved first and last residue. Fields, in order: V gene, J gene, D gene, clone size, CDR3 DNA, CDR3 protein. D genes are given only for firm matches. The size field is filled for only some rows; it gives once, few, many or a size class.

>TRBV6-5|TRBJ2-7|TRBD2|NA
TGTGCCAGCAGTCCTGGGGCGGGGGACTACGAGCAGTACTTC
CASSPGAGDYEQYF
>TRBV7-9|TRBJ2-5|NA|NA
TGTGCCAGCAGCTCAGCCCAGATCCTAGGGGAGACCCAGTACTTC
CASSSAQILGETQYF
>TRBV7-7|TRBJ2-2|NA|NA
TGTGCCAGCAGCCCGGGGTCCCCGAACGGGGAGCTGTTTTTT
CASSPGSPNGELFF
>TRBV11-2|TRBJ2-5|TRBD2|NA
TGTGCCAGCTCCATCCAGGGCCCCTCCTGGCGGGGGGGCCAAGAGACCCAGTACTTC
CASSIQGPSWRGGQETQYF
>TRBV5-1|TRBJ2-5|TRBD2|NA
TGCGCCAGCAGACCAAGCGGGGGGGCCAAAGAGACCCAGTACTTC
CASRPSGGAKETQYF
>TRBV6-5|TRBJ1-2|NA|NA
TGTGCCAGCAGTTCCTCGGACAGTAACTATGGCTACACCTTC
CASSSSDSNYGYTF
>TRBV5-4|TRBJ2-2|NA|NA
TGTGCCAGCAGCTTGGCGGGGCCCACCGGGGAGCTGTTTTTT
CASSLAGPTGELFF
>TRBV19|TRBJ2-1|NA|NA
TGTGCCAGTAGTATAGAGCCAGCGGCGATGAGGAATGAGCAGTTCTTC
CASSIEPAAMRNEQFF
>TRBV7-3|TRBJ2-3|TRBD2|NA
TGTGCCAGCAGCTTAACGGGAGCGGGGGCTGATACGCAGTATTTT
CASSLTGAGADTQYF
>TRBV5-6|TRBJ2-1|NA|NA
TGTGCCAGCATCGACTTTTCACTGGTGGGGTACAATGAGCAGTTCTTC
CASIDFSLVGYNEQFF
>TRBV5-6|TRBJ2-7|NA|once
TGTGCCAGCAGCTTTGGCCCCTACGAGCAGTACTTC
CASSFGPYEQYF
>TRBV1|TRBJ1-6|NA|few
TGCACCAGCAGCCAAGATTCACAGGGGGATTCACCCCTCCACTTT
CTSSQDSQGDSPLHF
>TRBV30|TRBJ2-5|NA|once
TGTGCCTGGACGGGCGGGTCCAGGGGGACCCAGTACTTC
CAWTGGSRGTQYF
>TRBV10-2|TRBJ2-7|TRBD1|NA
TGCGCCAGCAGTGATCTTACAGGGGGATCCCTTACGAGACAGTACTTC
CASSDLTGGSLTRQYF
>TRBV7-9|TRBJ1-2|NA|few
TGTGCCATACTGGGGGGGAAAAGGAACTATGGCTACACCTTC
CAILGGKRNYGYTF
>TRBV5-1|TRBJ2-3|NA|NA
TGCGCCAGCAGCTCCCAAGGACGCCGAGATACGCAGTATTTT
CASSSQGRRDTQYF
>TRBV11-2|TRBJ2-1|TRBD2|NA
TGTGCCAGCATAAAGCGGGGGGGCCTTGAGAATGAGCAGTTCTTC
CASIKRGGLENEQFF
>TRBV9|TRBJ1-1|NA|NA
TGTGCCAGCAGCAACCAACCGAACACTGAAGCTTTCTTT
CASSNQPNTEAFF
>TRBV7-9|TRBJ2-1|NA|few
TGTGCCAGCAGCTTTTCGGGGGTATCCTACAATGAGCAGTTCTTC
CASSFSGVSYNEQFF
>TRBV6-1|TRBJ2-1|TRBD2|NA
TGTGCCAGCAGGGGACTAGCGGGAGCGGATGAGCAGTTCTTC
CASRGLAGADEQFF
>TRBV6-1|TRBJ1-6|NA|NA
TGTGCCAGCAGTGAACTCCTGGATTCACCCCTCCACTTT
CASSELLDSPLHF
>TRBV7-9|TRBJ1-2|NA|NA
TGTGCCAGCAGCCGAGCCTATGGCTACACCTTC
CASSRAYGYTF
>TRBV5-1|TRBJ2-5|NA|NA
TGCGCCAGCAGCCTGGCCCAGGACACCGAGACCCAGTACTTC
CASSLAQDTETQYF
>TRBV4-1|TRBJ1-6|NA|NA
TGCGCCAGCAGCCTCTCCGGCTCCTATAATTCACCCCTCCACTTT
CASSLSGSYNSPLHF
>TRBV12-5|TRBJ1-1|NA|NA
TGTGCTAGTGCCTACCTTTATCCCACTGAAGCTTTCTTT
CASAYLYPTEAFF
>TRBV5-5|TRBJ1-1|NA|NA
TGTGCCAGCAGCTTAACTGTCTCGGGGTTTAACCCTGAAGCTTTCTTT
CASSLTVSGFNPEAFF
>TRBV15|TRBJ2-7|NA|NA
TGTGCCACCAGCTCCAGGGGGGGGTCCGAGCAGTACTTC
CATSSRGGSEQYF
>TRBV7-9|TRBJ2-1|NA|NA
TGTGCCAGCAGCCTCCCTAGCGTAAGCTCCTACAATGAGCAGTTCTTC
CASSLPSVSSYNEQFF
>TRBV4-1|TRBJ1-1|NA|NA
TGCGCCAGCAGCCATAGACCCCAGTTGGGGGACACTGAAGCTTTCTTT
CASSHRPQLGDTEAFF
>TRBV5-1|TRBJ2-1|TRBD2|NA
TGCGCCAGCAGCTCGAAACCGGGACTAGCGGGGTCAAGCTGGGGCAATGAGCAGTTCTTC
CASSSKPGLAGSSWGNEQFF
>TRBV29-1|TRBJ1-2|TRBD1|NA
TGCAGCGTTGGTAAGGACAGGTACTATGGCTACACCTTC
CSVGKDRYYGYTF
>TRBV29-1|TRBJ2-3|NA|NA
TGCAGCGTCGTCGGTCCGACAGGTGAAGATACGCAGTATTTT
CSVVGPTGEDTQYF
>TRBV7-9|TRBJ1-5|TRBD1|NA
TGTGCCAGCAGCTTAGCGCGGACAGGGAACGATCAGCCCCAGCATTTT
CASSLARTGNDQPQHF
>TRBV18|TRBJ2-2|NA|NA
TGTGCCAGCTCATCAACCGACACCGGGGAGCTGTTTTTT
CASSSTDTGELFF
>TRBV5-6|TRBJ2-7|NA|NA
TGTGCCAGCAGCGCCGGACACTCGTACGAGCAGTACTTC
CASSAGHSYEQYF
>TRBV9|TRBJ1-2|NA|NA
TGTGCCAGCAGCGTAGAGGAGGGACCGTTATATGGCTACACCTTC
CASSVEEGPLYGYTF
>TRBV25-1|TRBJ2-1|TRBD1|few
TGTGCCAGCAGTGAGCCGGACAGGGAAATCAGTGAGCAGTTCTTC
CASSEPDREISEQFF
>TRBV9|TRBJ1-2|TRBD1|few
TGTGCCAGCAGCGGGGACAGCAACTATGGCTACACCTTC
CASSGDSNYGYTF
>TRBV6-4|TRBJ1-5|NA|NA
TGTGCCAGCAGTGACTCGACACGTGGGCAGCCCCAGCATTTT
CASSDSTRGQPQHF
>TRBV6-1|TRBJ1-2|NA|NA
TGTGCCAGCAATGGTTTGCGCTACACCTTC
CASNGLRYTF
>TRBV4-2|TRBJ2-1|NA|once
TGTGCCAGCAGCCAAGATCTGGTCCCTTCCTACAATGAGCAGTTCTTC
CASSQDLVPSYNEQFF
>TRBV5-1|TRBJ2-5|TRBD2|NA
TGCGCCAGCAGCCCTCGCTTCCTTAGCGGGAGCCTCGAGACCCAGTACTTC
CASSPRFLSGSLETQYF
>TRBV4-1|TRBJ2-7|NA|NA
TGCGCCAGCAGCCCGAAGGCACAGTACGAGCAGTACTTC
CASSPKAQYEQYF
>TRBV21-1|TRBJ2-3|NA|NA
TGTGCCAGCAGCAAAGTACATAAAAGGGGCACAGATACGCAGTATTTT
CASSKVHKRGTDTQYF
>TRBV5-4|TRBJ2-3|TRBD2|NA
TGTGCCAGCAGTCCCGGGACTACGGTAGATACGCAGTATTTT
CASSPGTTVDTQYF
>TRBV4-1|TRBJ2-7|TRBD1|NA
TGCGCCAGCAGCCAAGGACAGGGGCGAGGCTACGAGCAGTACTTC
CASSQGQGRGYEQYF
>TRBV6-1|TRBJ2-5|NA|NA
TGTGCCAGCAGTGAACGGGACTTATTCGGGACCCAGTACTTC
CASSERDLFGTQYF
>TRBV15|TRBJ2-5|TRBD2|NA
TGTGCCACCAGCAGAGATTTCGCGGGAGGGGAAGAGACCCAGTACTTC
CATSRDFAGGEETQYF
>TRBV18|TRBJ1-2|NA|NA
TGTGCCAGCTCACCGTACTTAATACAGGGAGACTATGGCTACACCTTC
CASSPYLIQGDYGYTF
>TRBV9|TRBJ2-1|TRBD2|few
TGTGCCAGCAGTATCTCTAGCGGTTACAATGAGCAGTTCTTC
CASSISSGYNEQFF
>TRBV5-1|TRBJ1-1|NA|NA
TGCGCCAGCAGCTTGGCCGGCAGCCTGGGGAACACTGAAGCTTTCTTT
CASSLAGSLGNTEAFF
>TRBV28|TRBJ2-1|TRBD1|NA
TGTGCCAGCAGTTTCGAGGGACAGGGAGTGTTCTTC
CASSFEGQGVFF
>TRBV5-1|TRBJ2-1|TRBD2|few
TGCGCCAGCAGAGATGAGCGGGGGGGCAATGAGCAGTTCTTC
CASRDERGGNEQFF
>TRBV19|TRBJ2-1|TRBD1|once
TGTGCCAGCCAGACAGGGGAAGACTACAATGAGCAGTTCTTC
CASQTGEDYNEQFF
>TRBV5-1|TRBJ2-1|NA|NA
TGCGCCAGCAGCCCCGAGGGGGGTTCATACAATGAGCAGTTCTTC
CASSPEGGSYNEQFF
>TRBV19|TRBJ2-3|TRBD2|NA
TGTGCCAGTAGTATCCCCGGGGCGGGGGGGCACACAGATACGCAGTATTTT
CASSIPGAGGHTDTQYF
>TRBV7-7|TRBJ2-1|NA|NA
TGTGCCAGCAGCTCGCAACTAGAGGATGAGCAGTTCTTC
CASSSQLEDEQFF
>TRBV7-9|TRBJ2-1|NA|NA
TGTGCCAGCAGCTTAACGGGAGAGTACAATGAGCAGTTCTTC
CASSLTGEYNEQFF
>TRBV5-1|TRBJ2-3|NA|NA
TGCGCCAGCAGCTTGGGGGCTAGCACAGATACGCAGTATTTT
CASSLGASTDTQYF
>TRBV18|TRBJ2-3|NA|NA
TGTGCCAGCTCACCTCCCCGGCCAACTCAGGTCACAGATACGCAGTATTTT
CASSPPRPTQVTDTQYF